These 19 T cell receptor beta chains share one sample of origin, sequenced in a study of CD8+ T cells in alopecia areata. RNA was extracted and reverse transcribed into cDNA as the sequencing template. Measured with immunoSEQ multiplex PCR; TCRdb has only the in-frame clones, and not every one. The table includes under 250,000 clones, about 60% detected once. The sequences come from CD4+ T cells sorted from blood, collected at week 0. All receptors come from a human donor with alopecia areata.

This clone was seen more than once but under ten times. This rearrangement joins TRBV7-9 to TRBJ1-2; D might be TRBD1 (6 bases). CDR1 and CDR2 (germline): SEHNR, FQNEAQ (reference sequence). The V end lost 2 bases, the J end lost 2 bases, and 15 bases lay between the germline ends. The CDR3 length is 16 residues. For the CDR3, the DNA is TGTGCCAGCAGCTTAATTTTGGGGGGCCGAAACTATGGCTACACCTTC. Amino acids: CASSLILGGRNYGYTF.

The chain employs TRBV9 and TRBJ2-7; D ambiguous. This CDR3 is 14 amino acids long. Between the trimmed V and J ends, which lost 2 bases and 0 bases, there was a span of 9 bases. Germline loops: CDR1 SGDLS, CDR2 YYNGEE. In nucleotides, the CDR3 is TGTGCCAGCAGCGTCTCCGCGAGCTCCTACGAGCAGTACTTC. It codes for CASSVSASSYEQYF.

This rearrangement joins TRBV5-1 to TRBJ1-3, with a tentative D call TRBD1 (5 bases). The V end lost 0 bases, the J end lost 9 bases, and 13 bases lay between the germline ends. The CDR3 loop spans 14 amino acids. Germline CDR1 is SGHRS and CDR2 is YFSETQ. The DNA of the CDR3 is TGCGCCAGCAGCTTGGCCACAGGACGGGGCACCATATATTTT. It codes for CASSLATGRGTIYF.

The chain is built from TRBV30 and TRBJ2-4, with D unresolved. V shed 0 bases and J shed 0 bases, with 6 bases lying between them. This CDR3 has 14 residues. CDR1 and CDR2 (germline): GTSNPN, SVGIG (reference sequence). The CDR3 sequence is CAWSVGVAKNIQYF. In DNA form, the CDR3 reads TGTGCCTGGAGTGTTGGGGTAGCCAAAAACATTCAGTACTTC.

The V call is TRBV18, the J call TRBJ1-1, with D tentatively TRBD1 (6 bases). With 7 bases removed from V and 1 base from J, the gap between germline ends came to 13 bases. CDR1 KGHSH and CDR2 LQKENI come from the germline V gene. The CDR3 is made up of 14 amino acids. CDR3 residues: CASCPQGSNTEAFF. The CDR3 DNA reads as TGTGCCAGCTGTCCACAGGGCTCGAACACTGAAGCTTTCTTT.

This clone turned up a few times. This sequence joins TRBV5-5 and TRBJ1-2, with TRBD1 matching over 7 bases. The germline CDR1 and CDR2 sequences are SGHKS and YYEKEE (reference sequence). This CDR3 spans 15 amino acids. The J segment lost 0 bases and the V segment lost 0 bases, leaving 2 bases of the junction unmatched. The CDR3 sequence: CASSLAGQPNYGYTF. The CDR3 region has the DNA TGTGCCAGCAGCTTGGCGGGACAGCCTAACTATGGCTACACCTTC.

This clone was detected a few times. The V and J genes are TRBV4-1 and TRBJ2-7; the match to TRBD2 covers 11 bases. V dropped 0 bases and J dropped 3; count of bases not matched to a gene: 22. The length of the CDR3 is 22 residues. Per germline, CDR1 MGHRA and CDR2 YSYEKL. CDR3 DNA sequence: TGCGCCAGCAGCCAAGAAATTGGGCGTTGGGCTAGCGGGAGGTCGGGGCACTACGAGCAGTACTTC. As protein: CASSQEIGRWASGRSGHYEQYF.

J is TRBJ2-1 and V is TRBV15; D ambiguous. The CDR3 has 13 amino acids. Per germline, CDR1 LNHNV and CDR2 YYDKDF (reference sequence). V lost 1 base to trimming and J lost 5 bases, with 6 bases between them. The CDR3 reads CATSRVLHNEQFF. Here the CDR3 DNA reads TGTGCCACCAGCAGAGTCCTTCACAATGAGCAGTTCTTC.

The sample holds a few counts of this clone. The rearrangement uses TRBV6-5 and TRBJ2-7; D tentatively reads TRBD1 or TRBD2 (5 bases each). The CDR3 totals 14 residues. CDR1 and CDR2 from the germline V gene are MNHEY and SVGAGI. Trimming shortened V by 4 bases and J by 2 bases, and 12 bases separated the two germline ends. The CDR3 sequence is CASSSWDGAYEQYF. The CDR3 nucleotides read TGTGCCAGCAGTTCTTGGGACGGAGCCTACGAGCAGTACTTC.

The V and J genes are TRBV2 and TRBJ2-5; 8 nucleotides align to TRBD1. V lost 9 bases to trimming and J lost 5 bases; unmatched junction nucleotides: 11. Germline CDR1 and CDR2: SNHLY and FYNNEI. CDR3 size: 14 residues. CDR3 in amino acids: CASRPDRGFETQYF. The CDR3 region has the DNA TGTGCCAGTAGACCAGACAGGGGATTTGAGACCCAGTACTTC. The variable domain in full, with the rest retrieved from reference TRBV2 and TRBJ2-5, is EPEVTQTPSHQVTQMGQEVILRCVPISNHLYFYWYRQILGQKVEFLVSFYNNEISEKSEIFDDQFSVERPDGSNFTLKIRSTKLEDSAMYFCASRPDRGFETQYFGPGTRLLVL.

V usage is TRBV11-2 and J usage is TRBJ2-2; D is uncertain. V gave up 1 base and J gave up 0 bases, with 6 bases separating them. CDR3 length equals 15 residues. Germline CDR1 reads SGHAT; CDR2 reads FQNNGV. The CDR3 nucleotides read TGTGCCAGCAGCTTAGGTCCAACGAACACCGGGGAGCTGTTTTTT. The encoded protein is CASSLGPTNTGELFF.

V gene TRBV6-5 combines with J gene TRBJ2-1; 8 bases map to TRBD2. V trimming: 6 bases; J trimming: 2 bases; junction bases outside the gene matches: 6. The CDR3 length is 15 residues. The germline CDR1 and CDR2 sequences are MNHEY and SVGAGI. CDR3: CASRSGRVTYNEQFF. In DNA form, the CDR3 reads TGTGCCAGCAGGTCCGGGAGGGTAACCTACAATGAGCAGTTCTTC.

The chain recombines TRBV11-2 with TRBJ1-4; 9 bases map to TRBD1. V shed 1 base and J 8 bases; nucleotides not matched to a gene: 2. The CDR3 extends over 14 amino acids. Germline V lookup: CDR1 SGHAT, CDR2 FQNNGV. The CDR3 loop is CASSLGDRDEKLFF. The CDR3 nucleotides read TGTGCCAGCAGCTTAGGGGACAGGGACGAAAAACTGTTTTTT.

The gene calls are TRBV7-9 and TRBJ1-6, with 8 bases aligning to TRBD1. This CDR3 region has 14 residues. V lost 4 bases, J lost 10 bases, and 6 bases stayed unmatched. CDR1 is SEHNR, CDR2 FQNEAQ, per germline (reference sequence). In nucleotides, the CDR3 is TGTGCCAGCAGCTATGACAGGGGACAGTCACCCCTCCACTTT. The encoded protein is CASSYDRGQSPLHF.

The chain combines TRBV30 with TRBJ1-5; D is uncertain. V was cut by 3 bases and J by 7 bases, with 10 bases left in between. CDR3 length: 12 amino acids. CDR1 and CDR2 from the germline V gene are GTSNPN and SVGIG (reference sequence). CDR3 loop: CAWSDNSQPQHF. Written as DNA, the CDR3 is TGTGCCTGGAGCGACAACTCCCAGCCCCAGCATTTT.

V and J are TRBV5-4 and TRBJ1-5; no reliable D call. Germline V gene lookup returns CDR1 SGHNT and CDR2 YYREEE (reference sequence). There are 14 residues in the CDR3. The V and J ends lost 6 bases and 1 base respectively, with 11 bases between them. In DNA form, the CDR3 reads TGTGCCAGCACCTTCAAAGGCAGCAATCAGCCCCAGCATTTT. This codes for CASTFKGSNQPQHF.

This clone was counted between two and nine times. CDR3 in amino acids: CASSFAGIPEQYF. The CDR3 nucleotides read TGTGCCAGCAGTTTCGCAGGGATCCCCGAGCAGTACTTC. The chain couples TRBV27 to TRBJ2-7; TRBD1 is a possible D gene (5 bases). Germline V gene lookup returns CDR1 MNHEY and CDR2 SMNVEV (reference sequence). Deletions cut 3 bases from V and 6 bases from J, with 12 bases between. The CDR3 consists of 13 residues.

The V gene is TRBV5-1, the J gene TRBJ2-5, with TRBD2 matching over 7 bases. The CDR3 runs 14 residues. Germline CDR1 SGHRS, CDR2 YFSETQ. The trim removed 0 bases at V and 5 bases at J, leaving 4 bases unmatched. The DNA of the CDR3 is TGCGCCAGCAGCTTGGGCGGGAGCACGGAGACCCAGTACTTC. This gives the protein CASSLGGSTETQYF.

The rearrangement uses TRBV30 and TRBJ1-1, with 7 bases matching TRBD1. In germline, CDR1 is GTSNPN, CDR2 SVGIG (reference sequence). CDR3 length equals 13 residues. The V and J ends lost 5 bases and 3 bases, in that order; junction bases with no gene match: 6. This CDR3 is CAWSSQGDTEAFF. The CDR3 coding sequence is TGTGCCTGGTCCTCCCAGGGGGACACTGAAGCTTTCTTT.